The entry below gives a single TCR beta chain sequence along with its context. These data belong to a study of CD8+ T cells in alopecia areata. cDNA serving as the sequencing template came from extracted, reverse transcribed RNA. Measured with immunoSEQ multiplex PCR; TCRdb has only the in-frame clones, and not every one. The table records 150,000 to 200,000 clones, approximately 50% of them present only once. Treatment here: oral pan-JAK inhibitor, 5-10 mg twice daily. The CDR3 is 15 residues long. The V and J ends lost 5 bases and 4 bases respectively, with 18 bases between them. Germline V lookup: CDR1 GTSNPN, CDR2 SVGIG (reference sequence).

The sequenced sample was CD8+ T cells sorted from blood, obtained between weeks 51 and 54, from a patient treated with tofacitinib. The TCR was taken from a human donor with alopecia areata. The chain has TRBV30 and TRBJ2-1, with D unresolved. The CDR3 DNA is TGTGCCTGGTCTCTTGCGAGCGCTATATACAATGAGCAGTTCTTC. Its protein product is CAWSLASAIYNEQFF.